This record looks at one T cell receptor beta chain sequence and its context. Antigen specificity is unknown. The data originate from a study of PD-1 blockade in mismatch repair-deficient tumors. Study-level results: Tumor-resident clones, often absent from pretreatment blood, expanded after pembrolizumab and then contracted.

The junction had 16 bases not matched to a gene; V was cut back by 8 bases and J by 0 bases. The CDR3 length is 18 residues. Germline loops: CDR1 SGHTA, CDR2 FQGNSA. TCRs were sequenced from a few patients responding to pembrolizumab. The repertoire was sequenced with immunoSEQ multiplex PCR; TCRdb's copy has only in-frame clones and lacks some. The sample contains more than 40,000 clones, roughly 80% of which appear only once. The origin of this receptor is an adult with mismatch repair-deficient cancer. This material consisted of peripheral blood, taken about 4.5 months after starting pembrolizumab. This chain connects TRBV7-2 to TRBJ1-3; 7 nucleotides line up with TRBD1. The CDR3 bases are TGTGCCAGCTCCGCCCGGACAGGATTAATTGGCTCTGGAAACACCATATATTTT. This encodes CASSARTGLIGSGNTIYF.